These T cell receptor beta chains were read from a single sample in a study of human T cells and chemical hapten exposure. TCRdb recomputed calls from the RACE reads with MiXCR, one row per CDR3 protein. Here the sample spans around 130,000 distinct CDR3 sequences, about an eighth being singletons. The starting material was whole blood, obtained in connection with sensitization to the hapten diphenylcyclopropenone (DPC). Source of these receptors: a woman aged 45-65 years with alopecia areata. Some clones in this sample may be carry-over from other donors' samples. Both conserved end residues are part of each CDR3.

j_call | v_call | cdr3_aa
TRBJ2-7 | TRBV9 | CASSVEADGTMKQYF
TRBJ2-1 | TRBV5-1 | CASSLEGLAVSYGGEQFF
TRBJ2-3 | TRBV6-1 | CASSEVWASTDTQYF
TRBJ2-3 | TRBV19 | CASSLLAGDTQYF
TRBJ2-3 | TRBV20-1 | CSAMNRGEGLTDTQYF
TRBJ2-4 | TRBV29-1 | CSVSRQGWAKNIQYF
TRBJ1-2 | TRBV2 | CASSERGSHYGYTF
TRBJ1-2 | TRBV14 | CASSQHRLSPGYTF
TRBJ2-1 | TRBV18 | CASSPSLFSYNEQFF
TRBJ2-3 | TRBV4-1 | CASRREGFTDTQYF
TRBJ2-1 | TRBV6-5 | CASKWGREGGEQFF
TRBJ2-6 | TRBV25-1 | CASSEAGSGANVLTF
TRBJ2-7 | TRBV11-1 | CASSRTGGLSYEQYF
TRBJ2-3 | TRBV12-3/TRBV12-4 | CASSRGDGTDTQYF
TRBJ2-1 | TRBV24-1 | CATSETSGRVVDEQFF
TRBJ2-1 | TRBV6-2/TRBV6-3 | CASSYWGRTGNEQFF
TRBJ1-2 | TRBV19 | CASSTRTGSVYGYTF
TRBJ2-7 | TRBV6-2/TRBV6-3 | CASSYLSGIGEQYF
TRBJ2-7 | TRBV6-2/TRBV6-3 | CASSYSGGRTHEQYF
TRBJ1-2 | TRBV19 | CASSIRGPNYGYTF
TRBJ2-1 | TRBV11-2 | CASSLSAGVYNEQFF
TRBJ1-5 | TRBV19 | CASSIRVSNQPQHF
TRBJ2-1 | TRBV9 | CASSVVLAGGTEQFF
TRBJ2-1 | TRBV4-3 | CASSQPGLAGGHEQFF
TRBJ2-1 | TRBV5-5 | CASSSLQQGGSYNEQFF
TRBJ2-7 | TRBV12-3/TRBV12-4 | CASRREGPVYEQYF
TRBJ2-7 | TRBV27 | CASSPSRGPYEQYF
TRBJ2-1 | TRBV30 | CAWSPGTRTNEQFF
TRBJ2-7 | TRBV9 | CASSAGGGPNEQYF
TRBJ2-7 | TRBV6-1 | CASGGGPRQYF
TRBJ2-7 | TRBV6-5 | CASSLGGRPTYEQYF
TRBJ1-6 | TRBV6-4 | CASSDRTGGDSPLHF
TRBJ1-2 | TRBV27 | CASSSQSTVNYGYTF
TRBJ2-2 | TRBV10-3 | CATGRDGGDTGELFF
TRBJ2-6 | TRBV4-2 | CASSQAGTAGANVLTF
TRBJ2-1 | TRBV7-9 | CASSSGLAGSAYNGQFF
TRBJ1-5 | TRBV18 | CASSPQGASNQPQHF
TRBJ2-3 | TRBV11-2 | CASSVGTTTDTQYF
TRBJ2-2 | TRBV7-6 | CASSLATGHGPGELFF
TRBJ2-3 | TRBV4-1 | CASSQDSGRKDTQYF
TRBJ2-2 | TRBV5-1 | CASSLVVNTGELFF
TRBJ2-2 | TRBV19 | CASSRTGGALNTGELFF